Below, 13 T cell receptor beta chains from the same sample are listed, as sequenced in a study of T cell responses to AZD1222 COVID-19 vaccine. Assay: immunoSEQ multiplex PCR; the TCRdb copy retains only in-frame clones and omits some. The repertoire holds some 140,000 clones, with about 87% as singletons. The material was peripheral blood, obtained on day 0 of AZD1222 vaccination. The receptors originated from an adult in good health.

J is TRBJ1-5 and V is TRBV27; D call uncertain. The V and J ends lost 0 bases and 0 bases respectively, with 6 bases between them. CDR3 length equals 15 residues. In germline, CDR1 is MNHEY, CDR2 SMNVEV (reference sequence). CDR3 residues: CASSLSHYSNQPQHF. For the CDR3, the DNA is TGTGCCAGCAGTTTATCGCACTATAGCAATCAGCCCCAGCATTTT.

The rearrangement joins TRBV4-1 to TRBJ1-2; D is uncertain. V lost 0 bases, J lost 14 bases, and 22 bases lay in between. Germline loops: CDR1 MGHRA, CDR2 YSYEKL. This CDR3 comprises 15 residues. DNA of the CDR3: TGCGCCAGCAGCCAAGAAACGATAGGGTGGGCAGATTTGACCTTC. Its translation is CASSQETIGWADLTF.

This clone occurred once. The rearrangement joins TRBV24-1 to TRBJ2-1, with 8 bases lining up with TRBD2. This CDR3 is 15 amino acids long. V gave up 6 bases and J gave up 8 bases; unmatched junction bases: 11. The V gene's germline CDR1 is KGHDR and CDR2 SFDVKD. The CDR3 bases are TGTGCCACCAGTAACAAGGGAGCGGGAGCTCATGAGCAGTTCTTC. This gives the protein CATSNKGAGAHEQFF.

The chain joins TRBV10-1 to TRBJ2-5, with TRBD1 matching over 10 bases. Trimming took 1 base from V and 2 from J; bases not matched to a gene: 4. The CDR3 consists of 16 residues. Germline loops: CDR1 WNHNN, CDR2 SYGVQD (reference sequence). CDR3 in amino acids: CASSEWQDRGQETQYF. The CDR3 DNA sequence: TGCGCCAGCAGTGAGTGGCAGGACAGGGGGCAAGAGACCCAGTACTTC.

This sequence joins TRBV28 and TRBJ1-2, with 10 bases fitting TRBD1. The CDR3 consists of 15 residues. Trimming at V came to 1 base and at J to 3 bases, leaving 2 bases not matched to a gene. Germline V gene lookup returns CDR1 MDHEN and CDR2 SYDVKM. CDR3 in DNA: TGTGCCAGCAGTTTATCTGGACAGGGGGACTATGGCTACACCTTC. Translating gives CASSLSGQGDYGYTF.

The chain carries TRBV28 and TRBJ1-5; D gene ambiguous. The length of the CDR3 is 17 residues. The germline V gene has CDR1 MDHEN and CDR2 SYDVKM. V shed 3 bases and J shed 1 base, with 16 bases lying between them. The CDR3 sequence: CASSFLQRSGSNQPQHF. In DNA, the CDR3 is TGTGCCAGCAGTTTCCTTCAGCGGTCGGGGAGCAATCAGCCCCAGCATTTT.

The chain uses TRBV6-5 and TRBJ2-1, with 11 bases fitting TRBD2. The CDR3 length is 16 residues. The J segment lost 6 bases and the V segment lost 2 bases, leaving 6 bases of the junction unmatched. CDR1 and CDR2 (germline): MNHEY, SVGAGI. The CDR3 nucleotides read TGTGCCAGCAGTTACACCCTCGGGACTAGCGGCAATGAGCAGTTCTTC. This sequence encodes CASSYTLGTSGNEQFF.

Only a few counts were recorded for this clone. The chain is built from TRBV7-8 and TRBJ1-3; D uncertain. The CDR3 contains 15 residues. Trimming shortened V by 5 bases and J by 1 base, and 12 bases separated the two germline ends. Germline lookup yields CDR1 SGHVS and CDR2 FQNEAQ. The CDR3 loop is CASSASLRSGNTIYF. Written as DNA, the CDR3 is TGTGCCAGCAGCGCCAGCTTGAGGTCTGGAAACACCATATATTTT.

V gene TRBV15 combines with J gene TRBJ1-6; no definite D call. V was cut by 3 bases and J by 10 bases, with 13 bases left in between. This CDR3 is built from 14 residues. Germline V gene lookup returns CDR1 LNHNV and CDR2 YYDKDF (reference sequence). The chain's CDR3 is CATSRTGAESPLHF. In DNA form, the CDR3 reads TGTGCCACCAGCAGGACGGGAGCGGAATCACCCCTCCACTTT. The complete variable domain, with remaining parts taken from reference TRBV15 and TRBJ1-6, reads DAMVIQNPRYQVTQFGKPVTLSCSQTLNHNVMYWYQQKSSQAPKLLFHYYDKDFNNEADTPDNFQSRRPNTSFCFLDIRSPGLGDTAMYLCATSRTGAESPLHFGNGTRLTVT.

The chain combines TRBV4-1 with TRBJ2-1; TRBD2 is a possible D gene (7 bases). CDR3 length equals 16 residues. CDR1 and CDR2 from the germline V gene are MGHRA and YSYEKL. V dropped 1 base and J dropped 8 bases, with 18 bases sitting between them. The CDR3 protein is CASSQVGRGRAHEQFF. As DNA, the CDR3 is TGCGCCAGCAGCCAAGTTGGTAGGGGGAGGGCCCATGAGCAGTTCTTC.

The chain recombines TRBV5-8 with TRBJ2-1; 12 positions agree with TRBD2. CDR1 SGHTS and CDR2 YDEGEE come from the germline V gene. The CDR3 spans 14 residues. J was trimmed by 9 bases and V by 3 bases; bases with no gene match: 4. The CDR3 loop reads CASSSSGRAVEQFF. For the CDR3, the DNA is TGTGCCAGCAGCTCTAGCGGGAGGGCCGTTGAGCAGTTCTTC.

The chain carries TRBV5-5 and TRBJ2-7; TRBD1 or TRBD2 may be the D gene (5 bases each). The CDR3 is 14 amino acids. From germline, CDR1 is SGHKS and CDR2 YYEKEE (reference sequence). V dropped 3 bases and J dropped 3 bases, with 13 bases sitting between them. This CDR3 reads CASSWGFGSYEQYF. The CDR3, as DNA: TGTGCCAGCAGCTGGGGGTTCGGTAGCTACGAGCAGTACTTC.

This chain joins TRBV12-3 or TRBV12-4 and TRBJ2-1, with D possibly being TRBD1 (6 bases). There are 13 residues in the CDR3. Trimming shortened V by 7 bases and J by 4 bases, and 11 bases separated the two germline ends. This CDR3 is CASTRTAYNEQFF. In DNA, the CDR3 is TGTGCCAGCACCCGGACAGCATACAATGAGCAGTTCTTC.